These T cell receptor beta chains were read from a single sample in a study of cytomegalovirus exposure and HLA in healthy donors. Using immunoSEQ multiplex PCR, the repertoire was profiled, and TCRdb retains in-frame clones only, with some absent. The sample records approximately 140,000 clones, almost 80% being singletons. The material sequenced was PBMCs. The receptor source for this set is a man aged 18 to 35 in good health and CMV-seronegative. CDR3s include the opening cysteine and the closing phenylalanine or tryptophan. A D gene is named only where the DNA matches it firmly. Not every row has a clone size; where given, it reads once, few, many or a size class.

D gene,J gene,clone size,V gene,CDR3 protein,CDR3 DNA
NA,TRBJ1-2,NA,TRBV7-2,CASSLASQVLIYGYTF,TGTGCCAGCAGCTTAGCGAGCCAGGTTCTAATCTATGGCTACACCTTC
NA,TRBJ1-3,NA,TRBV5-6,CASSLFPGLSGNTIYF,TGTGCCAGCAGCTTGTTTCCAGGGCTCTCTGGAAACACCATATATTTT
NA,TRBJ2-1,few,TRBV5-6,CASSLFRNEQFF,TGTGCCAGCAGCTTGTTCCGGAATGAGCAGTTCTTC
NA,TRBJ2-5,NA,TRBV5-1,CASSLVSPQETQYF,TGCGCCAGCAGCTTGGTTTCTCCCCAAGAGACCCAGTACTTC
NA,TRBJ1-6,NA,TRBV2,CASSRRALTPLHF,TGTGCCAGCAGTCGGCGTGCACTAACACCCCTCCACTTT
TRBD1,TRBJ2-7,NA,TRBV7-9,CASRSDRGLGEQYF,TGTGCCAGCAGATCAGACAGGGGGCTAGGCGAGCAGTACTTC
NA,TRBJ2-3,NA,TRBV11-2,CASSTGPSRGDTQYF,TGTGCCAGCAGCACCGGCCCTAGCAGAGGGGATACGCAGTATTTT
NA,TRBJ2-7,NA,TRBV7-6,CASSVTGTLYF,TGTGCCAGCAGTGTTACAGGGACCCTATACTTC
NA,TRBJ1-2,NA,TRBV4-3,CASSQDHAGRSGVGYTF,TGCGCCAGCAGCCAAGATCACGCCGGCAGATCAGGTGTAGGCTACACCTTC
NA,TRBJ1-1,few,TRBV2,CASSAVRENTEAFF,TGTGCCAGCAGTGCCGTCAGGGAGAACACTGAAGCTTTCTTT
TRBD1,TRBJ1-2,few,TRBV5-4,CASSPSPGTGGYGYTF,TGTGCCAGCAGCCCCTCCCCCGGGACAGGGGGATATGGCTACACCTTC
NA,TRBJ1-1,once,TRBV30,CAWSVAVGANTEAFF,TGTGCCTGGAGTGTAGCCGTAGGGGCGAACACTGAAGCTTTCTTT
TRBD1,TRBJ1-1,NA,TRBV27,CASSLQGGAWAEAFF,TGTGCCAGCAGTTTACAAGGGGGCGCATGGGCTGAAGCTTTCTTT
NA,TRBJ2-6,NA,TRBV7-2,CASSLSRGASSGANVLTF,TGTGCCAGCAGCTTAAGCAGGGGGGCGAGCTCTGGGGCCAACGTCCTGACTTTC
TRBD1,TRBJ2-1,once,TRBV27,CASSPGTGLHNEQFF,TGTGCCAGCAGTCCGGGGACAGGGCTCCACAATGAGCAGTTCTTC
NA,TRBJ1-6,NA,TRBV11-2,CASSLVPGVYNSPLHF,TGTGCCAGCAGCTTAGTTCCCGGGGTCTATAATTCACCCCTCCACTTT
NA,TRBJ2-7,NA,TRBV6-6,CASSYGAGANYEQYF,TGTGCCAGCAGTTACGGCGCAGGGGCCAACTACGAGCAGTACTTC
TRBD2,TRBJ2-1,NA,TRBV5-8,CASSFPTGLAGSFNEQFF,TGTGCCAGCAGCTTCCCTACCGGACTAGCGGGGTCTTTCAATGAGCAGTTCTTC